This TCR beta chain was profiled in a study of cytomegalovirus exposure and HLA in healthy donors. Germline CDR1 reads MNHNS; CDR2 reads SASEGT. With V trimmed by 6 bases and J by 1 base, 9 bases remained unmatched. The CDR3 is 16 amino acids. Primers included in the PCR were 60 Vbeta and 13 Jbeta primers. Profiling relied on immunoSEQ multiplex PCR, and the TCRdb table lists in-frame clones only, not all of them. The repertoire holds about 180,000 clones, with under 85% as singletons. The records omit this donor's CMV serostatus. Points on this clone: The antigen is unknown.

Regarding the study as a whole: A later examination showed that TCR association rates differed by HLA locus, with DRB1 most and HLA-C fewest.

The sequencing input was PBMCs. This receptor was obtained from a human donor in good health. The J gene is TRBJ1-5, the V gene TRBV6-1; 7 bases map to TRBD1. The CDR3 sequence: CASRELTGVSNQPQHF. CDR3 DNA: TGTGCCAGCAGGGAACTAACAGGGGTCAGCAATCAGCCCCAGCATTTT.